This TCR beta chain was retrieved from a study of OX40 agonist ivuxolimab in advanced cancers. Study details: With a range of about 20 to 79, age averaged roughly 61 years, and about 83% were male.

For this clone: Its matching antigen is unknown.

Autoimmune disease history or systemic immunosuppression led to patients being barred. The germline V and J ends were trimmed by 3 bases and 0 bases, with 9 bases remaining between them. This CDR3 comprises 14 residues. CDR1 and CDR2 (germline): MGHRA, YSYEKL. Sequencing was performed with immunoSEQ multiplex PCR; in TCRdb, only in-frame clones are kept and a portion is missing. The table includes 60,000 to 65,000 clones, approximately 92% detected once. Points from the study as a whole: Those patients achieving a partial response at 0.1-3.0 mg/kg showed among the lowest clonal expansion. Undetermined was the antigen specificity of the expanded peripheral T cells.

This rearrangement joins TRBV4-1 to TRBJ2-7; D is tentatively TRBD1 or TRBD2 (5 bases each). The sequence derives from an adult with an advanced solid tumor such as melanoma, head and neck, liver or kidney cancer. The sequencing here drew on CD4+ or CD8+ T cells sorted from blood, taken in a trial of the OX40 agonist ivuxolimab. The CDR3 reads CASSQRGSSYEQYF. CDR3 DNA: TGCGCCAGCAGCCAGAGGGGTAGCTCCTACGAGCAGTACTTC.